The 26 T cell receptor beta chains reported below all come from one sample, sequenced in a study of cytomegalovirus exposure and HLA in healthy donors. The PCR employed 60 Vbeta primers together with 13 Jbeta primers. TCRdb's table, derived via immunoSEQ multiplex PCR, lists solely in-frame clones and lacks some. Among under 250,000 clones listed, around four fifths were seen once. Sequencing was carried out using PBMCs. These receptors came from a male donor in good health and CMV-seronegative.

As DNA, the CDR3 is TGTGCCAGCAGTGGTGGAGGGGTCGAGACCCAGTACTTC. It yields the protein CASSGGGVETQYF. This chain links TRBV2 with TRBJ2-5; maybe TRBD2 (6 bases). CDR3 length: 13 amino acids. CDR1 is SNHLY and CDR2 is FYNNEI in the germline V gene. With 4 bases removed from V and 5 bases from J, the gap between germline ends came to 11 bases.

This clone was counted once. The chain is built from TRBV15 and TRBJ2-7; D is possibly TRBD2 (5 bases). V lost 0 bases and J lost 2, with 8 bases in between. The germline gives CDR1 LNHNV, CDR2 YYDKDF (reference sequence). CDR3 length: 14 residues. CDR3: CATSREGRAYEQYF. The CDR3, as DNA: TGTGCCACCAGCAGAGAAGGGAGAGCCTACGAGCAGTACTTC.

The rearrangement uses TRBV4-1 and TRBJ1-2; D is uncertain. Trimming shortened V by 3 bases and J by 6 bases, and 14 bases separated the two germline ends. The germline gives CDR1 MGHRA, CDR2 YSYEKL. There are 14 residues in the CDR3. The chain's CDR3 is CASSHKITGDGYTF. The CDR3 DNA follows: TGCGCCAGCAGCCACAAGATCACGGGTGATGGCTACACCTTC.

This chain connects TRBV27 to TRBJ2-1, with 7 bases fitting TRBD2. Trimming took 3 bases from V and 10 from J; bases not matched to a gene: 12. From germline, CDR1 is MNHEY and CDR2 SMNVEV (reference sequence). This CDR3 is built from 15 residues. DNA of the CDR3: TGTGCCAGCAGTTTGTCAGTCGGGGGGATAGGCGAGCAGTTCTTC. It is translated as CASSLSVGGIGEQFF.

J is TRBJ2-7 and V is TRBV18, with 11 bases lining up with TRBD2. With V trimmed by 0 bases and J by 4 bases, 5 bases remained unmatched. Germline CDR1 and CDR2: KGHSH and LQKENI. There are 16 residues in the CDR3. The CDR3 here is CASSPPSASGRYEQYF. CDR3 nucleotides: TGTGCCAGCTCACCACCGTCGGCTAGCGGGAGGTACGAGCAGTACTTC.

This sequence joins TRBV27 and TRBJ1-4; perhaps TRBD1 as D (6 bases). Germline CDR1 and CDR2: MNHEY and SMNVEV (reference sequence). The CDR3 spans 14 residues. The V gene lost 3 bases and the J gene lost 6 bases, with 11 bases spanning the gap. The CDR3 is CASSLGGGYEKLFF. As DNA, the CDR3 is TGTGCCAGCAGTTTGGGGGGGGGCTATGAAAAACTGTTTTTT.

The chain employs TRBV6-5 and TRBJ2-5; tentatively, D is TRBD2 (7 bases). CDR1 is MNHEY and CDR2 is SVGAGI in the germline V gene. The CDR3 has 14 residues. The germline V and J ends were trimmed by 7 bases and 2 bases, with 14 bases remaining between them. The CDR3 DNA reads as TGTGCCAGCAACGAGGGGGGGCTACAAGAGACCCAGTACTTC. Its translation is CASNEGGLQETQYF.

Notes on this clone: A read error may account for a junction end that differs from germline. The chain uses TRBV7-9 and TRBJ1-5; D gene ambiguous. CDR3 length: 12 amino acids. The germline V gene encodes CDR1 SEHNR and CDR2 FQNEAQ (reference sequence). CDR3 region: CSSSLSGQPQHF. The CDR3 DNA follows: TGTTCCAGCAGCTTATCGGGTCAGCCCCAGCATTTT.

CDR3 sequence (DNA): TGCGCCAGCAGCCAAGAAGGCCCCCCTAGGAGGGAGACCCAGTACTTC. This translates into CASSQEGPPRRETQYF. V usage is TRBV4-1 and J usage is TRBJ2-5; perhaps TRBD2 as D (5 bases). Germline assignment: CDR1 MGHRA and CDR2 YSYEKL. The CDR3 is 16 amino acids. Trimming stripped 0 bases from V and 5 bases from J, with 16 bases between.

The V and J genes are TRBV7-9 and TRBJ2-2; 7 bases match TRBD1. Germline assignment: CDR1 SEHNR and CDR2 FQNEAQ (reference sequence). The CDR3 sequence is 14 residues long. After removal of 3 bases from V and 3 bases from J, the junction contained 1 base not matched to a gene. CDR3 coding DNA: TGTGCCAGCAGCTTCGACAGGGACACCGGGGAGCTGTTTTTT. Residues: CASSFDRDTGELFF.

This clone was detected a few times. This chain connects TRBV10-3 to TRBJ2-1, with a tentative D call TRBD1 (5 bases). CDR1 is ENHRY and CDR2 is SYGVKD in the germline V gene. V gave up 3 bases and J gave up 9 bases, with 9 bases separating them. The CDR3 loop spans 12 amino acids. The CDR3 sequence is CAISDGAVEQFF. CDR3 nucleotide sequence: TGTGCCATCAGTGATGGGGCTGTTGAGCAGTTCTTC.

This clone was seen only a few times. The V and J genes are TRBV5-1 and TRBJ2-5; weak D call: TRBD2 (6 bases). Trimming cost V 2 bases and J 0 bases, with 8 bases left between them. The germline CDR1 and CDR2 sequences are SGHRS and YFSETQ. This CDR3 spans 14 amino acids. The CDR3 DNA follows: TGCGCCAGCAGCTTCACGGGGGACCAAGAGACCCAGTACTTC. This sequence encodes CASSFTGDQETQYF. Supplemented by reference TRBV5-1 and TRBJ2-5, the full variable domain reads KAGVTQTPRYLIKTRGQQVTLSCSPISGHRSVSWYQQTPGQGLQFLFEYFSETQRNKGNFPGRFSGRQFSNSRSEMNVSTLELGDSALYLCASSFTGDQETQYFGPGTRLLVL.

Worth noting for this clone: The CDR3 does not end in the conserved phenylalanine or tryptophan, so this is likely a read error. The chain carries TRBV30 and TRBJ1-2; possible D gene TRBD1, 5 bases. V lost 4 bases and J 4 bases, leaving 13 bases between the germline ends. The CDR3 totals 13 residues. Germline CDR1 is GTSNPN and CDR2 is SVGIG (reference sequence). CDR3 region: CAWTRGGGYGYTL. CDR3 DNA: TGTGCCTGGACTCGGGGGGGTGGCTATGGCTACACCCTC.

The table lists this clone with a count of one. The chain carries TRBV7-9 and TRBJ2-7; 9 positions match TRBD2. Germline V gene data show CDR1 as SEHNR and CDR2 as FQNEAQ (reference sequence). Trimming at V came to 4 bases and at J to 5 bases, leaving 6 bases not matched to a gene. The CDR3 spans 14 residues. In DNA form, the CDR3 reads TGTGCCAGCAGCTCTAGCGGGAACCGAAACGAGCAGTACTTC. Translating it yields CASSSSGNRNEQYF.

This rearrangement joins TRBV10-3 to TRBJ2-1; 8 bases are shared with TRBD2. CDR1 ENHRY and CDR2 SYGVKD come from the germline V gene. V lost 7 bases to trimming and J lost 8 bases; unmatched junction nucleotides: 10. This CDR3 region has 14 residues. CDR3 DNA sequence: TGTGCCATCAAAAGAGCGGGAGATGGGGATGAGCAGTTCTTC. Amino acids: CAIKRAGDGDEQFF.

This clone came up a few times. This chain joins TRBV6-5 and TRBJ1-5; 12 positions match TRBD1. This CDR3 contains 13 residues. J lost 6 bases, V lost 11 bases, and 5 bases had no gene match. Germline values: CDR1 MNHEY, CDR2 SVGAGI. The CDR3: CAAGTGGVQPQHF. CDR3 DNA: TGTGCCGCCGGGACAGGGGGCGTTCAGCCCCAGCATTTT.

This clone was detected only a few times. This rearrangement joins TRBV5-1 to TRBJ2-1; 7 nucleotides align to TRBD2. J was trimmed by 8 bases and V by 4 bases; bases with no gene match: 6. This CDR3 contains 13 residues. Germline V gene lookup returns CDR1 SGHRS and CDR2 YFSETQ. The CDR3 DNA follows: TGCGCCAGCAGCCGAGAGCGGGGACATGAGCAGTTCTTC. Its protein is CASSRERGHEQFF.

This clone came up a few times. This chain connects TRBV27 to TRBJ2-7; D remains unclear. With 5 bases removed from V and 7 bases from J, the gap between germline ends came to 9 bases. The CDR3 has 11 residues. CDR1 is MNHEY, CDR2 SMNVEV, per germline (reference sequence). This CDR3 reads CASSNLQEQYF. The CDR3 nucleotides read TGTGCCAGCAGTAATCTTCAGGAGCAGTACTTC.

The V call is TRBV5-4, the J call TRBJ2-7; 7 positions match TRBD1. This CDR3 has 15 amino acids. V shed 0 bases, J shed 0 bases, and the junction held 3 bases outside the gene matches. CDR1 is SGHNT, CDR2 YYREEE, per germline (reference sequence). The CDR3 region is CASSLGGQVSYEQYF. The CDR3 coding sequence is TGTGCCAGCAGCTTGGGTGGACAGGTCTCCTACGAGCAGTACTTC. Combining the CDR3 with reference TRBV5-4 and TRBJ2-7 gives the whole variable domain ETGVTQSPTHLIKTRGQQVTLRCSSQSGHNTVSWYQQALGQGPQFIFQYYREEENGRGNFPPRFSGLQFPNYSSELNVNALELDDSALYLCASSLGGQVSYEQYFGPGTRLTVT.

The chain combines TRBV7-3 with TRBJ2-1; 9 nucleotides align to TRBD2. This CDR3 has 15 residues. V lost 2 bases and J lost 10; bases outside the gene matches: 9. CDR1 SGHTA and CDR2 FQGTGA come from the germline V gene. CDR3 DNA sequence: TGTGCCAGCAGCTTATCTACTAGCGGGCTTCAGGAGCAGTTCTTC. Residues: CASSLSTSGLQEQFF.

V and J are TRBV7-3 and TRBJ2-7, with TRBD1 matching over 11 bases. With 5 bases clipped from V and 3 bases from J, the junction kept 9 bases outside the gene matches. The germline V gene has CDR1 SGHTA and CDR2 FQGTGA. The CDR3 sequence is 16 residues long. The CDR3 sequence: CASSPRGGQGDYEQYF. CDR3 DNA: TGTGCCAGCAGCCCCCGGGGGGGACAGGGGGACTACGAGCAGTACTTC.

Written as DNA, the CDR3 is TGTGCCAGCAGTTACGTTCCGGGAGGCGCAGATACGCAGTATTTT. Its translation: CASSYVPGGADTQYF. This chain connects TRBV6-5 to TRBJ2-3; 7 bases map to TRBD2. Germline lookup yields CDR1 MNHEY and CDR2 SVGAGI. V shed 2 bases and J 4 bases; nucleotides not matched to a gene: 6. The CDR3 totals 15 residues.

This chain joins TRBV18 and TRBJ2-1; D is perhaps TRBD1 (6 bases). CDR3 length equals 15 residues. From germline, CDR1 is KGHSH and CDR2 LQKENI. The ends were cut back, 0 bases at V and 6 bases at J, with 12 bases in the middle. The CDR3: CASSPPVEGVNEQFF. CDR3 sequence (DNA): TGTGCCAGCTCACCACCCGTAGAGGGGGTCAATGAGCAGTTCTTC.

The chain uses TRBV5-5 and TRBJ2-2; tentatively, D is TRBD1 (5 bases). The CDR3 consists of 15 residues. The V end lost 4 bases, the J end lost 2 bases, and 12 bases lay between the germline ends. Per the germline V gene, CDR1 is SGHKS and CDR2 is YYEKEE (reference sequence). The CDR3 reads CASSPRVINTGELFF. The CDR3 DNA is TGTGCCAGCAGCCCCAGGGTAATCAACACCGGGGAGCTGTTTTTT.

J is TRBJ1-4 and V is TRBV5-3, with D unclear. TRBV5-3 is assigned to the ORF class and has an uncertain function. V was pared by 5 bases and J by 3 bases, with 11 bases between. The CDR3 covers 14 residues. CDR3 loop: CARRLTRSNEKLFF. The CDR3 DNA sequence: TGTGCCAGAAGGCTGACAAGGTCTAATGAAAAACTGTTTTTT.

CDR3 in amino acids: CASSLFIGTGVGTDTQYF. The CDR3 bases are TGTGCCAGCAGTTTATTTATCGGGACAGGGGTTGGCACAGATACGCAGTATTTT. V and J are TRBV27 and TRBJ2-3, with TRBD1 matching 10 bases. V lost 1 base, J lost 1 base, and 8 bases stayed unmatched. The CDR3 runs to 18 residues. Germline CDR1 is MNHEY and CDR2 is SMNVEV (reference sequence).